These T cell receptor beta chains were read from a single sample in a study of T cells expressing NK-cell markers. TCRdb re-called the 5' RACE reads; one entry per CDR3 protein, DNA not given. In all, the sample yields roughly 160,000 distinct CDR3 sequences. The sample was blood T cells: a sorted CD56 or NKG2C T cell subset, CD4+ or CD8+ T cells, or bulk PBMC T cells (not recorded which). These receptors were taken from a woman between 18 and 70 years old in good health. CDR3s include the opening cysteine and the closing phenylalanine or tryptophan.

J gene,V gene,CDR3 protein
TRBJ2-1,TRBV20-1,CSAGWRGGPSNEQFF
TRBJ2-1,TRBV7-3,CASSFRGRAGDNEQFF
TRBJ1-1,TRBV6-1,CASTRMGGTEAFF
TRBJ2-3,TRBV7-3,CASTSGSGDTQYF
TRBJ2-3,TRBV5-1,CASSQSTVTDTQYF
TRBJ2-5,TRBV20-1,CGLAAQETQYF
TRBJ2-7,TRBV7-9,CASSSYQEQYF
TRBJ1-6,TRBV18,CASSPRLDRGNSPLHF
TRBJ2-5,TRBV11-2,CASSSSTRGRRETQYF
TRBJ2-3,TRBV6-1,CASLTSGGTDTQYF
TRBJ1-4,TRBV20-1,CSARYRGYEKLFF
TRBJ2-5,TRBV7-2,CASSLRSSGTETQYF
TRBJ2-1,TRBV12-3/TRBV12-4,CASSSRDHYNEQFF
TRBJ1-2,TRBV5-6,CASSPEGAEGGYTF
TRBJ2-3,TRBV12-3/TRBV12-4,CASSLTRTSASTDTQYF
TRBJ2-7,TRBV5-6,CASSLVGTGNNEQYF
TRBJ2-5,TRBV2,CASSDSTSLGTQYF
TRBJ2-1,TRBV30,CAWTPTSGSLNEQFF
TRBJ2-1,TRBV9,CASSVADSNSYNEQFF
TRBJ2-2,TRBV28,CASSSRTGGITGELFF
TRBJ2-5,TRBV20-1,CSASGASGRIETQYF
TRBJ1-5,TRBV5-1,CASSLGQEDQPQHF
TRBJ2-3,TRBV4-1,CASSQDLAGGPRDTQYF
TRBJ2-5,TRBV12-5,CASGLDGTGGETQYF
TRBJ1-2,TRBV6-1,CASSDRGPEGYTF
TRBJ1-1,TRBV15,CATSRDLAVNTEAFF
TRBJ1-6,TRBV20-1,CSATQGTTNSPLHF